A selection of T cell receptor beta chains follows, all from one sample in a study of OX40 agonist ivuxolimab in advanced cancers. The protocol was immunoSEQ multiplex PCR, while the TCRdb copy is restricted to in-frame clones and leaves out a portion. The table includes 13,000 to 15,000 clones, 80% detected once. This material consisted of CD4+ or CD8+ T cells sorted from blood, taken in a trial of the OX40 agonist ivuxolimab. The receptors shown here come from an adult with an advanced solid tumor such as melanoma, head and neck, liver or kidney cancer. Both conserved end residues are part of each CDR3. A clone size is listed for some rows: how often the clone was seen (once, few, many), or a class if it is expanded.

TRBV6-1	TRBJ1-5	once	CASRRPGRNQPQHF
TRBV18	TRBJ2-2	once	CASSRQKTGSNTGELFF
TRBV6-5	TRBJ2-5	-	CASSYAGTLQETQYF
TRBV11-3	TRBJ2-3	-	CASSLETSLTDTQYF
TRBV28	TRBJ1-5	-	CASSLGQGFRQPQHF
TRBV9	TRBJ2-1	-	CASSVAILGVDEQFF
TRBV27	TRBJ2-7	once	CASSPTSGSYEQYF
TRBV27	TRBJ2-3	-	CASSQYRDPSGAQYF
TRBV7-9	TRBJ2-7	medium-sized	CASSLTGLSSYEQYF
TRBV27	TRBJ1-5	-	CASSLWGGQPQHF
TRBV4-3	TRBJ1-1	-	CASSQDFGGANTEAFF
TRBV4-3	TRBJ2-5	-	CASSQGSWETQYF
TRBV15	TRBJ2-5	-	CATSDRDRGRETQYF
TRBV19	TRBJ2-7	medium-sized	CASISSHEQYF
TRBV28	TRBJ2-7	-	CASQEGQPYEQYF
TRBV28	TRBJ2-3	-	CASNPTGNTDTQYF
TRBV5-6	TRBJ2-7	once	CASGSGFPSYEQYF
TRBV4-1	TRBJ1-1	-	CASSQTTGFTEAFF
TRBV27	TRBJ2-2	-	CASSLLGSGELFF
TRBV7-2	TRBJ2-2	-	CASSLGSRELFF
TRBV28	TRBJ2-7	medium-sized	CATWRDGSYEQYF
TRBV7-3	TRBJ2-1	few	CASSLFENNEQFF
TRBV6-5	TRBJ2-7	-	CASSSRGNYEQYF
TRBV6-4	TRBJ2-2	-	CASSGQGASAGELFF
TRBV7-9	TRBJ2-5	-	CASSRQGREGSGAQYF
TRBV6-1	TRBJ2-5	-	CASIPGLGGGTQYF
TRBV28	TRBJ2-5	-	CASSWEGETQYF
TRBV7-9	TRBJ2-4	-	CASSSDRGRGNIQYF
TRBV5-4	TRBJ2-6	-	CASSQDGHSGANVLTF
TRBV7-9	TRBJ2-5	once	CASSLGGGPQETQYF
TRBV5-1	TRBJ2-7	-	CASSLSAGTYEQYF
TRBV18	TRBJ2-1	-	CASSFGTSGIYNEQFF
TRBV9	TRBJ1-2	-	CASSADGGSSLPGYTF
TRBV27	TRBJ2-1	-	CASSGQFSYNEQFF
TRBV13	TRBJ2-1	-	CASSWGRFQTDNEQFF
TRBV4-1	TRBJ1-4	-	CASGGPNEKLFF
TRBV7-1	TRBJ1-2	-	CASSAQKDGYTF
TRBV7-2	TRBJ2-2	once	CASRLGWAGRTGELFF
TRBV7-2	TRBJ2-7	-	CASSSTSGDYEQYF
TRBV5-6	TRBJ2-7	-	CASSLGDSYYEQYF
TRBV7-9	TRBJ2-5	-	CASSLGGRQETQYF
TRBV7-6	TRBJ2-7	-	CASSLSTGLAAYEQYF
TRBV6-5	TRBJ2-2	-	CASSYGTKFTGELFF
TRBV28	TRBJ1-5	medium-sized	CASGGIQPQHF
TRBV28	TRBJ2-7	-	CASSLTRLMGRLVYEQYF